A single sample is the source of the 4 T cell receptor beta chains below, sequenced in a study of CD8 T cells in Susac syndrome. 0.5 to 1 ug RNA was reverse transcribed with random hexamers. One entry per CDR3 protein results from TCRdb running MiXCR on the immunoSEQ multiplex PCR reads. Among about 49,000 distinct CDR3 sequences, approximately 93% were seen once, and the ten largest hold about 0.5%. The sample comprised CD8+ T cells from PBMCs. The source is a human donor in good health.

The chain employs TRBV28 and TRBJ1-1, with unresolved D. The CDR3 covers 16 residues. CDR1 is MDHEN and CDR2 is SYDVKM in the germline V gene. The V end was cut by 5 bases, the J end by 1 base, with 17 bases between. The CDR3 nucleotides read TGTGCCAGCAGTAGACCAAACCGGGTTCGGAACACTGAAGCTTTCTTT. It translates to CASSRPNRVRNTEAFF. Complete variable domain (other parts from reference TRBV28 and TRBJ1-1): DVKVTQSSRYLVKRTGEKVFLECVQDMDHENMFWYRQDPGLGLRLIYFSYDVKMKEKGDIPEGYSVSREKKERFSLILESASTNQTSMYLCASSRPNRVRNTEAFFGQGTRLTVV.

The chain uses TRBV5-1 and TRBJ2-2; 12 bases are a match to TRBD2. The germline gives CDR1 SGHRS, CDR2 YFSETQ. The CDR3 totals 18 residues. Losses at the gene ends were 0 bases for V and 3 bases for J; bases not matched to a gene: 6. CDR3 amino acids: CASSLGPSGRADTGELFF. CDR3 sequence (DNA): TGCGCCAGCAGCTTGGGGCCTAGCGGGAGGGCCGACACCGGGGAGCTGTTTTTT.

The rearrangement links TRBV2 to TRBJ2-1, with TRBD1 matching 7 bases. V dropped 6 bases and J dropped 6; count of bases not matched to a gene: 5. Germline V gene data show CDR1 as SNHLY and CDR2 as FYNNEI. The CDR3 is 13 residues long. The CDR3 DNA is TGTGCCAGCAGAACAGGGGTGGCCAATGAGCAGTTCTTC. Amino acid sequence: CASRTGVANEQFF.

The chain has TRBV10-3 and TRBJ2-1; 8 bases are a match to TRBD2. CDR1 is ENHRY, CDR2 SYGVKD, per germline. The CDR3 is 16 amino acids. J was trimmed by 2 bases and V by 3 bases; bases with no gene match: 6. This CDR3 is CAISERKREPYNEQFF. CDR3 bases: TGTGCCATCAGTGAACGAAAGCGGGAGCCCTACAATGAGCAGTTCTTC.